These T cell receptor beta chains were read from a single sample in a study of T cells in localized non-small cell lung cancer. Libraries were prepared by immunoSEQ multiplex PCR; TCRdb keeps only in-frame clonotypes and omits some of them. The sample contains around 1,700 clones, 30% to 40% of which appear only once. Sequencing used normal lung tissue next to the tumor, obtained before any cancer treatment. Every receptor here comes from a male donor aged 60 or over with stage I squamous cell lung carcinoma. Each CDR3 is given with its conserved first and last residue. The D gene is left open where the match is weak. Clone size, where shown, is once, few, many, or a class for clones that have expanded.

- | TRBJ2-7 | - | TRBV12-5 | 14 | CANGLVASMYEQYF | TGTGCTAATGGTTTAGTTGCCTCCATGTACGAGCAGTACTTC
few | TRBJ2-3 | TRBD2 | TRBV11-3 | 15 | CASSSLAGAVDTQYF | TGTGCCAGCAGCTCTCTAGCGGGAGCTGTGGATACGCAGTATTTT
few | TRBJ1-2 | - | TRBV9 | 14 | CASSFDATNYGYTF | TGTGCCAGCAGTTTTGATGCCACCAACTATGGCTACACCTTC
few | TRBJ1-3 | TRBD1 | TRBV18 | 17 | CASSPLRQGRFGNTIYF | TGTGCCAGCTCACCTCTGCGACAGGGGCGATTTGGAAACACCATATATTTT
few | TRBJ2-1 | TRBD2 | TRBV29-1 | 12 | CSVLGGRGLQFF | TGCAGCGTCCTGGGGGGGAGAGGGTTGCAGTTCTTC
few | TRBJ2-3 | TRBD1 | TRBV11-3 | 14 | CASSPTGSTDTQYF | TGTGCCAGCAGCCCGACAGGGAGTACAGATACGCAGTATTTT
- | TRBJ1-5 | - | TRBV10-2 | 14 | CASSESGPNQPQHF | TGCGCCAGCAGTGAGTCGGGGCCTAATCAGCCCCAGCATTTT
few | TRBJ1-4 | - | TRBV5-1 | 14 | CASSFLGPDEKLFF | TGCGCCAGCAGCTTTCTGGGACCTGATGAAAAACTGTTTTTT
- | TRBJ1-1 | - | TRBV29-1 | 15 | CSVTNSLTGNTEAFF | TGCAGCGTCACAAATAGCCTCACAGGGAACACTGAAGCTTTCTTT
few | TRBJ2-1 | TRBD1 | TRBV14 | 13 | CASSRIDRAEQFF | TGTGCCAGCAGCCGGATAGACAGGGCTGAGCAGTTCTTC
medium-sized | TRBJ1-1 | - | TRBV11-3 | 14 | CASSERTGNTEAFF | TGTGCCAGCAGCGAGAGAACAGGGAACACTGAAGCTTTCTTT
few | TRBJ2-7 | - | TRBV6-1 | 16 | CASSEGPAVSSYEQYF | TGTGCCAGCAGTGAAGGTCCAGCCGTGAGCTCCTACGAGCAGTACTTC
- | TRBJ1-2 | TRBD1 | TRBV19 | 16 | CASSPSDRGANYGYTF | TGTGCCAGTAGTCCCTCTGACAGGGGAGCTAACTATGGCTACACCTTC
few | TRBJ2-7 | - | TRBV4-1 | 12 | CASSQANGAKYF | TGCGCCAGCAGCCAAGCAAATGGGGCTAAGTACTTC
few | TRBJ1-1 | TRBD1 | TRBV6-8 | 15 | CASSGGTGGNTEAFF | TGTGCCAGCAGTGGGGGGACAGGGGGCAACACTGAAGCTTTCTTT
- | TRBJ1-3 | - | TRBV10-2 | 16 | CASSTAPGTSGNTIYF | TGCGCCAGCAGTACCGCACCAGGGACCTCTGGAAACACCATATATTTT
few | TRBJ2-7 | - | TRBV6-8 | 12 | CASRDPSGEQYF | TGTGCCAGCAGAGACCCCTCCGGGGAGCAGTACTTC
- | TRBJ2-3 | TRBD2 | TRBV6-8 | 16 | CASSPSQRETTDTQYF | TGTGCCAGCAGTCCTTCGCAGCGGGAGACGACAGATACGCAGTATTTT
- | TRBJ1-1 | TRBD1 | TRBV6-8 | 12 | CASRQGATEAFF | TGTGCCAGCCGACAGGGGGCCACTGAAGCTTTCTTT
medium-sized | TRBJ2-5 | - | TRBV11-3 | 16 | CASSSGWQRNQETQYF | TGTGCCAGCAGCTCAGGGTGGCAGCGTAACCAAGAGACCCAGTACTTC
few | TRBJ2-5 | - | TRBV11-3 | 16 | CASTHSLKGFVETQYF | TGTGCCAGCACCCATAGCTTAAAGGGGTTTGTGGAGACCCAGTACTTC
- | TRBJ2-2 | - | TRBV29-1 | 14 | CSVKLGGVGGELFF | TGCAGCGTTAAACTCGGGGGTGTCGGTGGGGAGCTGTTTTTT
- | TRBJ2-1 | TRBD2 | TRBV6-8 | 14 | CASSRQGGSDEQFF | TGTGCCAGCAGTCGGCAGGGAGGGTCCGATGAGCAGTTCTTC
- | TRBJ2-3 | TRBD1 | TRBV28 | 15 | CASSRPGTGGDTQYF | TGTGCCAGCAGTCGACCCGGGACAGGGGGAGATACGCAGTATTTT
- | TRBJ1-2 | - | TRBV11-3 | 16 | CASSLEWVARGNGYTF | TGTGCCAGCAGCTTGGAGTGGGTGGCCAGGGGCAACGGCTACACCTTC
few | TRBJ1-2 | TRBD1 | TRBV10-3 | 13 | CAIGTGEVYGYTF | TGTGCCATTGGGACAGGGGAGGTTTATGGCTACACCTTC
- | TRBJ2-5 | TRBD1 | TRBV5-1 | 15 | CASSFNRGIEETQYF | TGCGCCAGCAGCTTCAACAGGGGTATAGAGGAGACCCAGTACTTC
- | TRBJ1-2 | TRBD1 | TRBV9 | 15 | CASSNRQGFVYGYTF | TGTGCCAGCAGCAACCGACAGGGGTTCGTCTATGGCTACACCTTC
few | TRBJ2-7 | - | TRBV28 | 13 | CASSLEGVDEQYF | TGTGCCAGCAGTTTGGAGGGCGTCGACGAGCAGTACTTC
- | TRBJ1-2 | TRBD1 | TRBV29-1 | 14 | CSVDVEGQGRGYTF | TGCAGCGTGGACGTGGAAGGACAGGGTCGTGGCTACACCTTC
hyperexpanded | TRBJ1-1 | - | TRBV28 | 12 | CASSEGSGEAFF | TGTGCCAGCAGCGAGGGGTCGGGTGAAGCTTTCTTT